A selection of T cell receptor beta chains follows, all from one sample in a study of blood T cell repertoires in COVID-19. Assay used: immunoSEQ multiplex PCR; TCRdb lists only in-frame clones, some missing. The data show about 400,000 clones, with around 87% seen just once and around 3% held by the top ten. Sample: peripheral blood. Receptors originate from a human donor in a cohort sampled during active COVID-19. Each CDR3 is given with its conserved first and last residue. D genes are given only for firm matches. Rows may omit the clone size; those that give it use once, few, many or a size class.

cdr3_nt | cdr3_aa | d_call | j_call | clone_size | cdr3_length | v_call
TGTGCCAGCACCACGGGCAGGGGTAGTGAGGGCTACACCTTC | CASTTGRGSEGYTF | . | TRBJ1-2 | few | 14 | TRBV3-1/TRBV3-2
TGCGCCAGCAGCCAGGGACTAGCGGGATACAATGAGCAGTTCTTC | CASSQGLAGYNEQFF | TRBD2 | TRBJ2-1 | . | 15 | TRBV5-1
TGTGCCAGCAGTCCCGACAGGGCATATGGCTACACCTTC | CASSPDRAYGYTF | TRBD1 | TRBJ1-2 | . | 13 | TRBV6-5
TGTGCCAGCAGTTTCGTTACCCCGGGACTAGCGGGAGGGGAGACCGGGGAGCTGTTTTTT | CASSFVTPGLAGGETGELFF | TRBD2 | TRBJ2-2 | few | 20 | TRBV27
TGTGCCAGCAGTGCCCCCGGACAGGGCCCTTTGCATTTT | CASSAPGQGPLHF | TRBD1 | TRBJ1-5 | few | 13 | TRBV25-1
TGTGCCAGCAGCCATTACACAGGGGGCAATTCACCCCTCCACTTT | CASSHYTGGNSPLHF | TRBD1 | TRBJ1-6 | . | 15 | TRBV3-1/TRBV3-2
TGTGCCAGCAGCTTAGTGCGGGGGAACACCGGGGAGCTGTTTTTT | CASSLVRGNTGELFF | . | TRBJ2-2 | . | 15 | TRBV11-2
TGCGCCAGCAGTGAGTCAGGAGGGAACACTGAAGCTTTCTTT | CASSESGGNTEAFF | . | TRBJ1-1 | . | 14 | TRBV10-2
TGTGCCAGCAGCGACCCGCGGGGGGGCCGTTCGACAGATACGCAGTATTTT | CASSDPRGGRSTDTQYF | TRBD2 | TRBJ2-3 | . | 17 | TRBV7-8
TGTGCCAGCAGCTTGCTGGGACAGGCTTCAGATGTCACTGAAGCTTTCTTT | CASSLLGQASDVTEAFF | TRBD1 | TRBJ1-1 | . | 17 | TRBV5-6
TGTGCCAGCAGCAGGCGCCAAGGTGGCTACACCTTC | CASSRRQGGYTF | . | TRBJ1-2 | . | 12 | TRBV2
TGTGCCAGTAGTATAGGTCTTCTTTATACGCAGTATTTT | CASSIGLLYTQYF | . | TRBJ2-3 | . | 13 | TRBV19
TGTGCCAGCAGTTACCGGGAGAACAATGAGCAGTTCTTC | CASSYRENNEQFF | . | TRBJ2-1 | . | 13 | TRBV6-2/TRBV6-3
TGTGCCAGCAGCTTAGGTGTGGTTGGGCAGGGGGCTTACTATGGCTACACCTTC | CASSLGVVGQGAYYGYTF | TRBD1 | TRBJ1-2 | . | 18 | TRBV7-8
TGTGCCAGTAGTAAGAATAGCCTAAGCTCCTATAATTCACCCCTCCACTTT | CASSKNSLSSYNSPLHF | . | TRBJ1-6 | . | 17 | TRBV19
TGTGCCAGCAGCCACGGGATCCCGAACACTGAAGCTTTCTTT | CASSHGIPNTEAFF | . | TRBJ1-1 | . | 14 | TRBV4-2
TGTGCCTGGAGCGCCAGGAGGGGGCGGTACCAAGATACGCAGTATTTT | CAWSARRGRYQDTQYF | . | TRBJ2-3 | few | 16 | TRBV30